The T cell receptor beta chain described here comes from a study of Graves' ophthalmopathy and Graves' hyperthyroidism. This clonotype has only a few counts. The antigen remains unidentified. CDR1 and CDR2 from the germline V gene are SNHLY and FYNNEI. This CDR3 spans 15 amino acids. Trimming removed 1 base at V and 2 bases at J, with 12 bases between. Findings of the study overall: Ophthalmopathy progression prediction by the model yielded a sensitivity of 60% to 71% and a specificity of under 85%. Appearing in blood as well were most expanded thyroid clonotypes above 0.001 frequency.

The starting material, approximately 9.7 ml of fresh peripheral blood, provided the PBMCs. Amplified material comprised TCR beta CDR3 regions derived from RNA transcripts. HTBI-primed first-round RT-PCR preceded second-round multiplex PCR. TCRdb ran MiXCR on the multiplex PCR reads and lists one entry per CDR3 protein. The sample has a few hundred thousand distinct CDR3 sequences, approximately 15% seen once. The sequenced sample was peripheral blood. This rearrangement joins TRBV2 to TRBJ2-7, with a possible D match to TRBD1 (5 bases). The TCR sequence derives from a woman between 18 and 30 years old with stable Graves' hyperthyroidism. CDR3 DNA: TGTGCCAGCAGTGAAGTGGACACTGTCACCTACGAGCAGTACTTC. It translates to CASSEVDTVTYEQYF.